This T cell receptor (beta chain) appears in the sequencing data of a study of T cells in localized non-small cell lung cancer. The CDR3 is 14 amino acids. V lost 8 bases, J lost 10 bases, and 18 bases lay in between. Germline CDR1 SNHLY, CDR2 FYNNEI. Clones were sequenced by immunoSEQ multiplex PCR, and TCRdb holds only the in-frame ones, with some missing. The top ten clones hold 15% to 20% of a sample with some 33,000 clones, around 80% of them seen once. This receptor was identified in a male donor older than 55 with stage III squamous cell lung carcinoma. The chain combines TRBV2 with TRBJ1-6; D is uncertain. Sequencing was performed on peripheral blood, taken before any cancer treatment. CDR3 in amino acids: CASLRFADESPLHF. In DNA form, the CDR3 reads TGTGCCAGCCTCCGATTCGCTGATGAGTCACCCCTCCACTTT. Combining the CDR3 with reference TRBV2 and TRBJ1-6 gives the whole variable domain EPEVTQTPSHQVTQMGQEVILRCVPISNHLYFYWYRQILGQKVEFLVSFYNNEISEKSEIFDDQFSVERPDGSNFTLKIRSTKLEDSAMYFCASLRFADESPLHFGNGTRLTVT.